A selection of T cell receptor beta chains follows, all from one sample in a study of cytomegalovirus exposure and HLA in healthy donors. TCRdb keeps only in-frame clones here, not all; method: immunoSEQ multiplex PCR. The data contain 150,000 to 200,000 clones, approximately 90% of them singletons. The material sequenced was PBMCs. The source of these receptors is a man between 18 and 29 years old in good health and CMV-seronegative. Each CDR3 is given with its conserved first and last residue. The D gene is left open where the match is weak. Expanded clones get a size class; other rows say once, few or many, or leave the size out.

CDR3	DNA	size	V	J	D	length
CASSRAPGQGQDEQFF	TGCGCCAGCAGCCGCGCTCCGGGACAGGGTCAAGATGAGCAGTTCTTC	-	TRBV4-3	TRBJ2-1	TRBD1	16
CASSLDRGNNEQFF	TGTGCCAGCAGCCTGGACAGGGGGAACAATGAGCAGTTCTTC	-	TRBV5-4	TRBJ2-1	TRBD1	14
CASRMPGLTYEQYF	TGTGCCAGCAGGATGCCGGGACTAACCTACGAGCAGTACTTC	-	TRBV7-2	TRBJ2-7	TRBD2	14
CASRQQGAHYNEQFF	TGTGCCAGCAGGCAACAGGGGGCTCACTACAATGAGCAGTTCTTC	-	TRBV7-2	TRBJ2-1	TRBD1	15
CASSLSTNTEAFF	TGTGCCAGCAGTTTATCAACAAACACTGAAGCTTTCTTT	-	TRBV27	TRBJ1-1	-	13
CASSEARRTEAFF	TGTGCCAGCAGTGAGGCGAGGCGAACTGAAGCTTTCTTT	-	TRBV6-5	TRBJ1-1	-	13
CASSSSPSDPNYGYGYTF	TGTGCCAGCAGCTCTAGCCCTTCTGACCCGAATTACGGCTATGGCTACACCTTC	once	TRBV7-9	TRBJ1-2	-	18
CAIGRLAGVQNTGELFF	TGTGCCATCGGCAGGCTAGCGGGAGTACAGAACACCGGGGAGCTGTTTTTT	-	TRBV10-3	TRBJ2-2	TRBD2	17
CASRFASSEKLFF	TGCGCCAGCAGATTTGCCAGTTCTGAAAAACTGTTTTTT	-	TRBV5-1	TRBJ1-4	-	13
CASTQDGSAGELFF	TGTGCCAGCACCCAGGATGGGAGCGCCGGGGAGCTGTTTTTT	-	TRBV7-9	TRBJ2-2	-	14
CASSLAGQNTEAFF	TGCGCCAGCAGCTTGGCCGGTCAGAACACTGAAGCTTTCTTT	-	TRBV5-1	TRBJ1-1	-	14
CASSPTTGTGNTIYF	TGTGCCAGCTCACCTACAACAGGGACTGGAAACACCATATATTTT	once	TRBV18	TRBJ1-3	-	15
CASSQDWGPVGYTF	TGCGCCAGCAGCCAAGATTGGGGGCCGGTAGGCTACACCTTC	few	TRBV4-3	TRBJ1-2	-	14
CASSRDRGTYNEQFF	TGCGCCAGCAGCAGGGACAGGGGGACCTACAATGAGCAGTTCTTC	-	TRBV5-1	TRBJ2-1	TRBD1	15
CASSQEVVGTNEKLFF	TGCGCCAGCAGCCAAGAGGTGGTCGGAACTAATGAAAAACTGTTTTTT	-	TRBV4-3	TRBJ1-4	-	16
CASSRDLAGETEAFF	TGTGCCAGCAGCCGGGATTTGGCTGGGGAGACTGAAGCTTTCTTT	-	TRBV6-5	TRBJ1-1	-	15
CASSVSSGAYTGELFF	TGTGCCAGCAGCGTTTCTAGCGGGGCCTACACCGGGGAGCTGTTTTTT	-	TRBV9	TRBJ2-2	TRBD2	16
CASSYSISAYEQYF	TGTGCCAGCAGTTACTCGATTTCGGCCTACGAGCAGTACTTC	-	TRBV6-5	TRBJ2-7	-	14
CASIKFGGSSGELFF	TGTGCCAGCATCAAATTCGGAGGCTCGTCCGGGGAGCTGTTTTTT	-	TRBV9	TRBJ2-2	-	15
CASSTTSGGLDEQFF	TGTGCCAGCAGTACCACTAGCGGGGGTTTGGATGAGCAGTTCTTC	-	TRBV28	TRBJ2-1	TRBD2	15
CASSLGTGVYQPQHF	TGTGCCAGCAGCTTAGGGACAGGAGTTTATCAGCCCCAGCATTTT	-	TRBV7-9	TRBJ1-5	TRBD1	15
CTSSQDVETFDPGTEAFF	TGCACCAGCAGCCAAGACGTAGAAACATTCGATCCGGGGACTGAAGCTTTCTTT	once	TRBV1	TRBJ1-1	-	18
CASSYTGLVNEKLFF	TGTGCCAGCAGCTATACGGGACTCGTTAATGAAAAACTGTTTTTT	-	TRBV14	TRBJ1-4	-	15
CRGGRRRNEKLFF	TGCAGGGGGGGGAGACGGAGAAATGAAAAACTGTTTTTT	-	TRBV29-1	TRBJ1-4	-	13
CASSSLTVNYGYTF	TGTGCCAGCAGCTCTCTGACAGTTAACTATGGCTACACCTTC	-	TRBV5-6	TRBJ1-2	-	14
CASSLGQINEKLFF	TGCGCCAGCAGCTTGGGACAGATTAATGAAAAACTGTTTTTT	once	TRBV5-1	TRBJ1-4	-	14
CASRMSGGTEAFF	TGTGCCAGCAGAATGTCAGGCGGGACCGAAGCTTTCTTT	-	TRBV5-6	TRBJ1-1	-	13
CASSSGSIGYTF	TGTGCCAGCAGCTCGGGGAGTATAGGCTACACCTTC	-	TRBV7-9	TRBJ1-2	-	12
CASSPPSSGAHNEQFF	TGTGCCAGCAGTCCCCCCTCTAGCGGGGCCCACAATGAGCAGTTCTTC	-	TRBV27	TRBJ2-1	TRBD2	16
CASSYSGGHQPQHF	TGTGCCAGCAGTTACTCGGGAGGGCATCAGCCCCAGCATTTT	-	TRBV6-5	TRBJ1-5	-	14
CASSLNQGPAQPQHF	TGTGCCAGCAGTCTTAACCAGGGGCCGGCTCAGCCCCAGCATTTT	-	TRBV7-8	TRBJ1-5	-	15
CASSQGRLAGLYEQYF	TGCGCCAGCAGCCAAGGTAGACTAGCGGGCCTCTACGAGCAGTACTTC	-	TRBV4-3	TRBJ2-7	TRBD2	16
CASSYRVTGELFF	TGTGCCAGCAGTTACAGGGTAACAGGGGAGCTGTTTTTT	-	TRBV28	TRBJ2-2	-	13
CASSPRGSEPSPYEQYF	TGTGCCAGCAGCCCCCGAGGCTCCGAGCCCAGCCCATACGAGCAGTACTTC	-	TRBV7-9	TRBJ2-7	-	17
CASSRQRDPSTDTQYF	TGCGCCAGCAGCCGACAACGTGACCCTAGCACAGATACGCAGTATTTT	-	TRBV4-3	TRBJ2-3	-	16
CASSHSGEETQYF	TGTGCCAGCAGCCATTCAGGGGAAGAGACCCAGTACTTC	-	TRBV27	TRBJ2-5	-	13
CASSLILQGYNEQFF	TGTGCCAGCAGTTTAATTCTACAGGGATACAATGAGCAGTTCTTC	-	TRBV28	TRBJ2-1	-	15
CASSRIPGLARAWEQFF	TGTGCCAGCAGTCGAATTCCGGGACTAGCGAGAGCCTGGGAGCAGTTCTTC	-	TRBV11-2	TRBJ2-1	TRBD2	17
CASSPPVGGQETQYF	TGTGCCAGCAGCCCCCCGGTGGGGGGACAAGAGACCCAGTACTTC	once	TRBV7-6	TRBJ2-5	-	15
CASSPRPRDRVNTEAFF	TGTGCCAGTAGCCCTCGGCCCCGGGACAGGGTTAACACTGAAGCTTTCTTT	once	TRBV19	TRBJ1-1	TRBD1	17
CASTLRGFTTEAFF	TGTGCCAGCACCCTCCGGGGGTTCACCACTGAAGCTTTCTTT	-	TRBV5-6	TRBJ1-1	-	14
CASSFSPGQRTPLHF	TGTGCCAGCAGTTTCTCCCCGGGACAGAGAACACCCCTCCACTTT	-	TRBV27	TRBJ1-6	TRBD1	15
CASSDLRGNTGELFF	TGTGCCAGCAGTGATCTCAGGGGGAACACCGGGGAGCTGTTTTTT	-	TRBV25-1	TRBJ2-2	-	15
CASGLVLPNLLTSGGATDTGELFF	TGTGCTAGTGGTTTGGTATTGCCCAATCTACTAACTAGCGGGGGGGCCACGGACACCGGGGAGCTGTTTTTT	-	TRBV12-5	TRBJ2-2	TRBD2	24
CASSYRGEQPQHF	TGCGCCAGCAGTTACAGGGGAGAACAGCCCCAGCATTTT	-	TRBV10-1	TRBJ1-5	TRBD1	13